The 20 T cell receptor beta chains presented below share a single source sample, sequenced in a study of T cells in Graves' hyperthyroidism and ophthalmopathy. Amplification of TCR beta CDR3 regions was performed using RNA transcripts as template. In the first-round RT-PCR of the TCR CDR3, the HTBI primer set was used. TCRdb recomputed calls from the multiplex PCR reads with MiXCR, one row per CDR3 protein. The repertoire holds about 350,000 distinct CDR3 sequences, with approximately 15% as singletons. Sequenced: blood. These receptors came from a woman between 25 and 40 years old with Graves' hyperthyroidism.

This clonotype was recorded many times. The gene calls are TRBV28 and TRBJ1-5; perhaps TRBD1 as D (5 bases). CDR1 MDHEN and CDR2 SYDVKM come from the germline V gene. This CDR3 is built from 15 residues. Trimming pared 3 bases from V and 0 bases from J, leaving 9 bases between. The CDR3 DNA is TGTGCCAGCAGTTTGGGACTCGTTAGCAATCAGCCCCAGCATTTT. It encodes CASSLGLVSNQPQHF.

This clonotype was seen more than once but under ten times. The V gene is TRBV5-1, the J gene TRBJ2-3; tentative D call: TRBD1 (5 bases). Trimming cost V 7 bases and J 2 bases, with 11 bases left between them. Germline CDR1 SGHRS, CDR2 YFSETQ. The CDR3 is made up of 13 amino acids. CDR3 residues: CASYDSSTDTQYF. In nucleotides, the CDR3 is TGCGCCAGCTACGACAGCTCCACAGATACGCAGTATTTT.

The sample holds a few counts of this clonotype. The chain has TRBV6-2 or TRBV6-3 and TRBJ1-1; 7 bases are a match to TRBD1. The CDR3 runs 14 residues. Germline CDR1 is MNHEY and CDR2 is SVGEGT. The junction had 6 bases not matched to a gene; V was cut back by 2 bases and J by 6 bases. CDR3 region: CASSYRDSYAEAFF. In nucleotides, the CDR3 is TGTGCCAGCAGTTACCGGGACAGTTATGCTGAAGCTTTCTTT.

This clonotype was counted ten times or more. The chain couples TRBV28 to TRBJ1-1, with no clear D. The germline V gene has CDR1 MDHEN and CDR2 SYDVKM. This CDR3 is built from 15 residues. V was trimmed by 7 bases and J by 7 bases, leaving 22 bases between them. CDR3 sequence (DNA): TGTGCCAGCAAAAAACCTGACCATGGGCCTTTTGAAGCTTTCTTT. Protein: CASKKPDHGPFEAFF.

This chain joins TRBV5-5 and TRBJ2-1; the D is unclear. This CDR3 is built from 14 residues. With 4 bases removed from V and 3 bases from J, the gap between germline ends came to 11 bases. Germline assignment: CDR1 SGHKS and CDR2 YYEKEE (reference sequence). CDR3 in DNA: TGTGCCAGCAGCATACAGCCACTCTACAATGAGCAGTTCTTC. Protein sequence: CASSIQPLYNEQFF.

This clonotype was recorded at least ten times. This chain connects TRBV3-1 to TRBJ1-1, with a weak D call TRBD1 (5 bases). The CDR3 spans 14 residues. Germline V lookup: CDR1 LGHDT, CDR2 YNNKEL (reference sequence). With 4 bases removed from V and 0 bases from J, the gap between germline ends came to 9 bases. The DNA for the CDR3 is TGTGCCAGCAGCCGCAGGGCCTTGAACACTGAAGCTTTCTTT. Translating it yields CASSRRALNTEAFF.

This clonotype has a count of ten or more. V and J are TRBV11-2 and TRBJ2-7, with D perhaps matching TRBD2 (6 bases). CDR3 length: 13 amino acids. V was trimmed by 5 bases and J by 6 bases, leaving 14 bases between them. Germline-derived CDR1 and CDR2 are SGHAT and FQNNGV. The CDR3 region has the DNA TGTGCCAGCAGCGGATTGGGACTTCGCGAGCAGTACTTC. Amino acid sequence: CASSGLGLREQYF. The whole variable domain, remainder taken from reference TRBV11-2 and TRBJ2-7, is EAGVAQSPRYKIIEKRQSVAFWCNPISGHATLYWYQQILGQGPKLLIQFQNNGVVDDSQLPKDRFSAERLKGVDSTLKIQPAKLEDSAVYLCASSGLGLREQYFGPGTRLTVT.

This clonotype has only a few counts. V and J are TRBV5-4 and TRBJ2-2; D might be TRBD1 (5 bases). V was trimmed by 0 bases and J by 1 base, leaving 7 bases between them. Germline CDR1 is SGHNT and CDR2 is YYREEE (reference sequence). The CDR3 runs to 15 residues. CDR3 in amino acids: CASSLGQRNTGELFF. The CDR3 DNA is TGTGCCAGCAGCTTGGGACAGAGGAACACCGGGGAGCTGTTTTTT.

This clonotype was counted at least ten times. The rearrangement links TRBV12-3 or TRBV12-4 to TRBJ2-5; D tentatively fits TRBD1 or TRBD2 (5 bases each). The CDR3 is 16 amino acids. Trimming left V 0 bases short and J 1 base short, with 12 bases between. The chain's CDR3 is CASSLAHGGVQETQYF. The CDR3 DNA follows: TGTGCCAGCAGTTTAGCGCATGGGGGAGTCCAAGAGACCCAGTACTTC.

Many counts were recorded for this clonotype. The J gene is TRBJ1-1, the V gene TRBV11-2; a possible D gene is TRBD1 (5 bases). This CDR3 is 15 amino acids long. Germline V CDR1 and CDR2: SGHAT, FQNNGV. V lost 1 base to trimming and J lost 6 bases, with 15 bases between them. The CDR3 DNA sequence: TGTGCCAGCAGCTTAGCGGAGGCGGGGGGTGCTGAAGCTTTCTTT. Residues: CASSLAEAGGAEAFF. The full variable domain, completed using reference TRBV11-2 and TRBJ1-1, is EAGVAQSPRYKIIEKRQSVAFWCNPISGHATLYWYQQILGQGPKLLIQFQNNGVVDDSQLPKDRFSAERLKGVDSTLKIQPAKLEDSAVYLCASSLAEAGGAEAFFGQGTRLTVV.

The rearrangement uses TRBV5-1 and TRBJ2-3; 7 bases fit TRBD2. The CDR3 is made up of 16 amino acids. Germline V gene data show CDR1 as SGHRS and CDR2 as YFSETQ. V gave up 2 bases and J gave up 2 bases; unmatched junction bases: 8. This chain's CDR3 is CASSLGSGLFTDTQYF. The CDR3 coding sequence is TGCGCCAGCAGCTTAGGTAGCGGGCTTTTCACAGATACGCAGTATTTT. Based on the CDR3 plus reference TRBV5-1 and TRBJ2-3, the full variable domain is KAGVTQTPRYLIKTRGQQVTLSCSPISGHRSVSWYQQTPGQGLQFLFEYFSETQRNKGNFPGRFSGRQFSNSRSEMNVSTLELGDSALYLCASSLGSGLFTDTQYFGPGTRLTVL.

The CDR3 loop reads CSVYGVLETQYF. The CDR3 region has the DNA TGCAGCGTTTATGGGGTTCTAGAGACCCAGTACTTC. The rearrangement joins TRBV29-1 to TRBJ2-5; D gene ambiguous. Deletions cut 5 bases from V and 4 bases from J, with 11 bases between. Germline values: CDR1 SQVTM, CDR2 ANQGSEA. The CDR3 extends over 12 amino acids.

This clonotype was observed many times. The chain is built from TRBV28 and TRBJ2-5; D possibly corresponds to TRBD2 (6 bases). Germline-derived CDR1 and CDR2 are MDHEN and SYDVKM. Trimming shortened V by 10 bases and J by 9 bases, and 21 bases separated the two germline ends. The CDR3 loop spans 13 amino acids. CDR3 in DNA: TGTGCCACTTTGAATAGCGGCCGCACGGCCCAGTACTTC. This sequence encodes CATLNSGRTAQYF.

This clonotype was detected a few times. The gene calls are TRBV27 and TRBJ1-2; 7 nucleotides align to TRBD1. Per germline, CDR1 MNHEY and CDR2 SMNVEV (reference sequence). The CDR3 is made up of 14 amino acids. V lost 3 bases to trimming and J lost 6 bases; unmatched junction nucleotides: 7. CDR3 in amino acids: CASSLNQGVDGYTF. Written as DNA, the CDR3 is TGTGCCAGCAGTTTGAACCAGGGGGTGGATGGCTACACCTTC.

This clonotype has ten or more counts. The CDR3 DNA is TGTGCCAGCCTCCCCCTATCTAGCGGGAGACTCCAAGAGACCCAGTACTTC. This gives the protein CASLPLSSGRLQETQYF. The chain carries TRBV27 and TRBJ2-5, with TRBD2 identical over 10 bases. The V gene end was trimmed by 8 bases and the J gene end by 1 base; junction bases not matched to a gene: 13. There are 17 residues in the CDR3. The germline V gene has CDR1 MNHEY and CDR2 SMNVEV (reference sequence).

This clonotype was seen a handful of times. A much larger clonotype is one base distant, so this may be a read error. This chain uses TRBV11-2 with TRBJ2-7; the match to TRBD2 covers 10 bases. CDR3 size: 15 residues. CDR1 is SGHAT and CDR2 is FQNNGV in the germline V gene. As DNA, the CDR3 is TGTGCCAGCAGCGCTGGACTAGCGGACCGCTACGAGCAGCACTTC. Amino acid sequence: CASSAGLADRYEQHF.

This clonotype appeared a few times. V usage is TRBV9 and J usage is TRBJ1-2; no clear D gene. This CDR3 has 14 amino acids. Germline V lookup: CDR1 SGDLS, CDR2 YYNGEE. Between the trimmed V and J ends, which lost 4 bases and 5 bases, there was a span of 15 bases. The CDR3 DNA is TGTGCCAGCAGCTTCGACACTATGGGATATGGCTACACCTTC. Translated: CASSFDTMGYGYTF.

This clonotype was detected ten times or more. The chain links TRBV6-2 or TRBV6-3 to TRBJ2-7; TRBD2 agrees at 11 bases. The CDR3 has 14 amino acids. V gave up 4 bases and J gave up 6 bases; unmatched junction bases: 5. CDR1 is MNHEY, CDR2 SVGEGT, per germline. CDR3 protein: CASSLAGGPIEQYF. CDR3 bases: TGTGCCAGCAGTTTAGCGGGAGGGCCTATCGAGCAGTACTTC.

The sample holds many counts of this clonotype. This chain links TRBV7-8 with TRBJ2-2, with TRBD1 matching 7 bases. The CDR3 extends over 18 amino acids. The V gene end was trimmed by 5 bases and the J gene end by 1 base; junction bases not matched to a gene: 13. The germline gives CDR1 SGHVS, CDR2 FQNEAQ. Here the CDR3 reads CASSPQRVRTGNTGELFF. DNA of the CDR3: TGTGCCAGCAGCCCCCAAAGAGTAAGGACAGGGAACACCGGGGAGCTGTTTTTT. Filled out from reference TRBV7-8 and TRBJ2-2, the complete variable domain reads GAGVSQSPRYKVAKRGQDVALRCDPISGHVSLFWYQQALGQGPEFLTYFQNEAQLDKSGLPSDRFFAERPEGSVSTLKIQRTQQEDSAVYLCASSPQRVRTGNTGELFFGEGSRLTVL.

The rearrangement joins TRBV20-1 to TRBJ2-5, with 8 bases fitting TRBD1. The CDR3 consists of 13 residues. Per germline, CDR1 DFQATT and CDR2 SNEGSKA (reference sequence). After removal of 7 bases from V and 3 bases from J, the junction contained 7 bases not matched to a gene. In nucleotides, the CDR3 is TGCAGTGTCCACGGGACAGGTGAAGAGACCCAGTACTTC. Protein: CSVHGTGEETQYF.